What follows describes a single T cell receptor (beta chain). Its cognate antigen is unknown. V shed 5 bases, J shed 2 bases, and the junction held 8 bases outside the gene matches. This CDR3 spans 16 amino acids. Germline CDR1 and CDR2: MNHEY and SMNVEV (reference sequence). The sample is drawn from a study of cytomegalovirus exposure and HLA in healthy donors. For the study at large: The 120 validation repertoires, a later analysis reported, used the same platform as the approximately 670 repertoires from the first cohort.

Study observations and caveats: Some TCR beta chains (around 180 of them) were listed as cytomegalovirus-associated.

TCRdb's table, derived via immunoSEQ multiplex PCR, lists solely in-frame clones and lacks some. The sample lists roughly 330,000 clones, 87% occurring once. Sequencing used PBMCs. V usage is TRBV27 and J usage is TRBJ2-3, with TRBD2 matching 9 bases. The clonotype was recovered from a woman in her thirties in good health and CMV-seropositive. The CDR3 loop is CASSPLAGPLTDTQYF. The CDR3 DNA reads as TGTGCCAGCAGTCCCCTAGCGGGACCGCTCACAGATACGCAGTATTTT.